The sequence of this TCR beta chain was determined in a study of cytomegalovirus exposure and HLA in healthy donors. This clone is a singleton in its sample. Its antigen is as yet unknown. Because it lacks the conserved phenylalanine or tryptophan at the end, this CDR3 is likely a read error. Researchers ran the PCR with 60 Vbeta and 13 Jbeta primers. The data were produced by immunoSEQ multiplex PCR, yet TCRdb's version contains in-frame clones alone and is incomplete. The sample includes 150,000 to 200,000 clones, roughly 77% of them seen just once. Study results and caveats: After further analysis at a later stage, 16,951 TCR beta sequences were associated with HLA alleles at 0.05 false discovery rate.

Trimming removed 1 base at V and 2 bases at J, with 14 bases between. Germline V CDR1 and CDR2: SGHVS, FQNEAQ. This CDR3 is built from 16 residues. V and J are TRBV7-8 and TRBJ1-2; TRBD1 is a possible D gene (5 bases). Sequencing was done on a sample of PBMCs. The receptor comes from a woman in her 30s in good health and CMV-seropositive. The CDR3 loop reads CASSLGTRGENYGYTL. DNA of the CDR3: TGTGCCAGCAGCTTAGGGACCCGGGGGGAGAACTATGGCTACACCCTC.